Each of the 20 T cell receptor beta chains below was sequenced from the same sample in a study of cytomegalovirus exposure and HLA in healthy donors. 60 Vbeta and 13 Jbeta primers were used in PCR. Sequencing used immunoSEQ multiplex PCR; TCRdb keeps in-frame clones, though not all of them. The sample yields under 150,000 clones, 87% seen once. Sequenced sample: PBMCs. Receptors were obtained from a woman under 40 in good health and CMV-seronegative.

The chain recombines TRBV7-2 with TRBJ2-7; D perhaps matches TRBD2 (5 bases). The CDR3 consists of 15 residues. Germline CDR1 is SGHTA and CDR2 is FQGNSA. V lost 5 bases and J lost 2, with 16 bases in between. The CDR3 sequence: CASSRVAGDTYEQYF. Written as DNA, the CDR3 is TGTGCCAGCAGCCGGGTGGCGGGTGATACCTACGAGCAGTACTTC. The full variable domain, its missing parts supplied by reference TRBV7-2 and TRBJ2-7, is GAGVSQSPSNKVTEKGKDVELRCDPISGHTALYWYRQSLGQGLEFLIYFQGNSAPDKSGLPSDRFSAERTGGSVSTLTIQRTQQEDSAVYLCASSRVAGDTYEQYFGPGTRLTVT.

The CDR3 nucleotides read TGTGCCAGTGAAAGACAGGGATTAGGCAATCAGCCCCAGCATTTT. Its translation: CASERQGLGNQPQHF. The chain is built from TRBV19 and TRBJ1-5, with 7 positions matching TRBD1. The CDR3 sequence is 15 residues long. Losses at the gene ends were 8 bases for V and 2 bases for J; bases not matched to a gene: 9. CDR1 and CDR2 (germline): LNHDA, SQIVND (reference sequence).

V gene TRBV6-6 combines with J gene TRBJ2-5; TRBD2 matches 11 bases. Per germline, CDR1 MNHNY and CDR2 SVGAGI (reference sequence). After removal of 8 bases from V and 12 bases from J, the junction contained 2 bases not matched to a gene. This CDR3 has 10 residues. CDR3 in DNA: TGTGCCAGCGGGACTAGCGGAGAGTACTTC. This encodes CASGTSGEYF.

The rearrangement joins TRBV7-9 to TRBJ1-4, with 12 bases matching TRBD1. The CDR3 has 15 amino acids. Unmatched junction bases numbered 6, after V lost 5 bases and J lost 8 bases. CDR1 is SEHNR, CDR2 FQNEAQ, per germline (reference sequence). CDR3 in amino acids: CASSEGQGAEEKLFF. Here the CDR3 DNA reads TGTGCCAGCAGCGAGGGACAGGGGGCAGAAGAAAAACTGTTTTTT.

The CDR3 loop is CASKDRGSNQPQHF. CDR3 nucleotide sequence: TGTGCCAGCAAAGACAGGGGGTCGAATCAGCCCCAGCATTTT. The chain has TRBV6-1 and TRBJ1-5; 9 nucleotides align to TRBD1. Germline V gives CDR1 MNHNS, CDR2 SASEGT. J gave up 4 bases and V 7 bases, and 5 bases lay outside the gene matches. This CDR3 region has 14 residues.

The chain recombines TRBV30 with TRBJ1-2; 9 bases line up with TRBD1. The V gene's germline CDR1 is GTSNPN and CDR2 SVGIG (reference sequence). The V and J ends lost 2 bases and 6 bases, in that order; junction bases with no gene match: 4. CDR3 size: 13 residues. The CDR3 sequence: CAWSWDRVDGYTF. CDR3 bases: TGTGCCTGGAGTTGGGACAGGGTGGATGGCTACACCTTC. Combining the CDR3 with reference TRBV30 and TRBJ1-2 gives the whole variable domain SQTIHQWPATLVQPVGSPLSLECTVEGTSNPNLYWYRQAAGRGLQLLFYSVGIGQISSEVPQNLSASRPQDRQFILSSKKLLLSDSGFYLCAWSWDRVDGYTFGSGTRLTVV.

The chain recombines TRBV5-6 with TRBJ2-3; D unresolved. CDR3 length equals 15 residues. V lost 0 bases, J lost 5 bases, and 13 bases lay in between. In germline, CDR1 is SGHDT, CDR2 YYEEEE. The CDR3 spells CASSLGLVALDTQYF. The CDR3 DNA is TGTGCCAGCAGCTTGGGGCTAGTGGCTTTAGATACGCAGTATTTT.

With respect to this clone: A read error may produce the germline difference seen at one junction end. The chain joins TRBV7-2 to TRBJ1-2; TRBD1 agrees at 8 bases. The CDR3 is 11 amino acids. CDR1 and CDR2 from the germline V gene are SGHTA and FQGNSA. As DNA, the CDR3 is TGTGCCAGCAGCTTGTACAGGGGGGTATACTTC. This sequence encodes CASSLYRGVYF.

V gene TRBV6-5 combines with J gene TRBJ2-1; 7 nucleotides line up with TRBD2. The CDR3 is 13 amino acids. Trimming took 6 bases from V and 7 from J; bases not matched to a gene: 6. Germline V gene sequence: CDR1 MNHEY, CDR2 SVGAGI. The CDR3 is CASSGTGGNEQFF. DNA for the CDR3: TGTGCCAGCAGCGGGACCGGGGGGAATGAGCAGTTCTTC.

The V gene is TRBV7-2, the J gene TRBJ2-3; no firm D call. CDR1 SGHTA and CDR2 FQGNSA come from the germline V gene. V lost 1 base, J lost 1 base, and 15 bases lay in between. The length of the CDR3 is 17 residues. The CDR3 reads CASSLERASVGTDTQYF. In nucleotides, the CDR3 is TGTGCCAGCAGCTTAGAAAGAGCGTCCGTTGGCACAGATACGCAGTATTTT.

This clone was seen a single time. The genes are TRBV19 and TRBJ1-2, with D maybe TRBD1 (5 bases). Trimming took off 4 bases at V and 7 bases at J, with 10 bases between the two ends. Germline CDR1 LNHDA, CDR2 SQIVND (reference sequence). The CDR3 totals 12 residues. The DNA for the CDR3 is TGTGCCAGTAGTAGATCAGGGTTTGGCTACACCTTC. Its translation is CASSRSGFGYTF. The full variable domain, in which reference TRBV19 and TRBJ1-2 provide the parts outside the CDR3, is DGGITQSPKYLFRKEGQNVTLSCEQNLNHDAMYWYRQDPGQGLRLIYYSQIVNDFQKGDIAEGYSVSREKKESFPLTVTSAQKNPTAFYLCASSRSGFGYTFGSGTRLTVV.

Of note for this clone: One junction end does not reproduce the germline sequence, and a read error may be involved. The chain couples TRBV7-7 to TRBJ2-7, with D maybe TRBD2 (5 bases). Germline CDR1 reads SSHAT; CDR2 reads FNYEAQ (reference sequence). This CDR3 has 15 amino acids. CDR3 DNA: TGTGCTAGCAGCTTAAGCGTTGGGAGCTCCTACGAGCAGTACTTC. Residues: CASSLSVGSSYEQYF.

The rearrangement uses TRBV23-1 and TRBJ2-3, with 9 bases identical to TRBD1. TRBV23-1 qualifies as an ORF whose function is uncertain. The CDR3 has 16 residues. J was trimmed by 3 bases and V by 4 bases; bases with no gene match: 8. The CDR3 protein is CASSPGQGSFTDTQYF. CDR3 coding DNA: TGCGCCAGCAGTCCGGGACAGGGAAGTTTTACAGATACGCAGTATTTT.

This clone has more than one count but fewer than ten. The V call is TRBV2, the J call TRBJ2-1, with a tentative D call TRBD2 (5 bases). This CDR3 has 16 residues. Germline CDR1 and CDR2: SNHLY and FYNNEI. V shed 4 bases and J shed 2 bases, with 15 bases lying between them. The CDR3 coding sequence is TGTGCCAGCAGTGGGACTCCCGATTTCCCCTACAATGAGCAGTTCTTC. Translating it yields CASSGTPDFPYNEQFF.

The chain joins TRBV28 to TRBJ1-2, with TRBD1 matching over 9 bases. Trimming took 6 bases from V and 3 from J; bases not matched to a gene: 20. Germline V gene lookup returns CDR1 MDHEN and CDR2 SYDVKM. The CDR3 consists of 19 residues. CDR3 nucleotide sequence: TGTGCCAGCAGGATCGACAGGGGGGAATGGGCTTTAATGGACTATGGCTACACCTTC. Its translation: CASRIDRGEWALMDYGYTF.

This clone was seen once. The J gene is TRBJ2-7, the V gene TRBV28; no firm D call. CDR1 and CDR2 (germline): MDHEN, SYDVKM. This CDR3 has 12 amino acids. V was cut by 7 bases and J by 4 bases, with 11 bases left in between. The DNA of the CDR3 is TGTGCCAGCACCGGCAACAGATACGAGCAGTACTTC. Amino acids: CASTGNRYEQYF.

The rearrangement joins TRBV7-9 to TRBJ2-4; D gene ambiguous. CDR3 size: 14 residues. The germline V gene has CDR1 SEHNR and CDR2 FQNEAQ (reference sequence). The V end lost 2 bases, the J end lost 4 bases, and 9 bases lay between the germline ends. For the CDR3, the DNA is TGTGCCAGCAGCTTACCAGAAGAAAAAAACATTCAGTACTTC. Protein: CASSLPEEKNIQYF.

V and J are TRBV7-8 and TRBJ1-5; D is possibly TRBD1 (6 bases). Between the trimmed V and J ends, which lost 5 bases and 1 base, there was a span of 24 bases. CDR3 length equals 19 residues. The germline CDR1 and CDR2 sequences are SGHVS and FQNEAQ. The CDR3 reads CASSPARTALIGSNQPQHF. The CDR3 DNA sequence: TGTGCCAGCAGCCCCGCCCGGACAGCTTTAATAGGGAGCAATCAGCCCCAGCATTTT.

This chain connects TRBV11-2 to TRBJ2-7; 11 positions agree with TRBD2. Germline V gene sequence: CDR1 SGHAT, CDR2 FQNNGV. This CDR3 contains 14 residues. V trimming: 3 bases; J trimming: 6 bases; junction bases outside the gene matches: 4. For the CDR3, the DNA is TGTGCCAGCAGCTTCCCCCTAGCGGGAGGCGAGCAGTACTTC. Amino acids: CASSFPLAGGEQYF. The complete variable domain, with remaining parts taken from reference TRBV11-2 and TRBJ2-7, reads EAGVAQSPRYKIIEKRQSVAFWCNPISGHATLYWYQQILGQGPKLLIQFQNNGVVDDSQLPKDRFSAERLKGVDSTLKIQPAKLEDSAVYLCASSFPLAGGEQYFGPGTRLTVT.

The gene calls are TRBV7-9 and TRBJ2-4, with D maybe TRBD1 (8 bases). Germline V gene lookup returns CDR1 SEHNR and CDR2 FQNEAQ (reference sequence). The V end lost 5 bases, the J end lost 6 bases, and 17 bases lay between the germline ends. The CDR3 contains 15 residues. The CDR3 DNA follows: TGTGCCAGCAGCAGCGGACAGGGAGGGTTAAACATTCAGTACTTC. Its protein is CASSSGQGGLNIQYF.